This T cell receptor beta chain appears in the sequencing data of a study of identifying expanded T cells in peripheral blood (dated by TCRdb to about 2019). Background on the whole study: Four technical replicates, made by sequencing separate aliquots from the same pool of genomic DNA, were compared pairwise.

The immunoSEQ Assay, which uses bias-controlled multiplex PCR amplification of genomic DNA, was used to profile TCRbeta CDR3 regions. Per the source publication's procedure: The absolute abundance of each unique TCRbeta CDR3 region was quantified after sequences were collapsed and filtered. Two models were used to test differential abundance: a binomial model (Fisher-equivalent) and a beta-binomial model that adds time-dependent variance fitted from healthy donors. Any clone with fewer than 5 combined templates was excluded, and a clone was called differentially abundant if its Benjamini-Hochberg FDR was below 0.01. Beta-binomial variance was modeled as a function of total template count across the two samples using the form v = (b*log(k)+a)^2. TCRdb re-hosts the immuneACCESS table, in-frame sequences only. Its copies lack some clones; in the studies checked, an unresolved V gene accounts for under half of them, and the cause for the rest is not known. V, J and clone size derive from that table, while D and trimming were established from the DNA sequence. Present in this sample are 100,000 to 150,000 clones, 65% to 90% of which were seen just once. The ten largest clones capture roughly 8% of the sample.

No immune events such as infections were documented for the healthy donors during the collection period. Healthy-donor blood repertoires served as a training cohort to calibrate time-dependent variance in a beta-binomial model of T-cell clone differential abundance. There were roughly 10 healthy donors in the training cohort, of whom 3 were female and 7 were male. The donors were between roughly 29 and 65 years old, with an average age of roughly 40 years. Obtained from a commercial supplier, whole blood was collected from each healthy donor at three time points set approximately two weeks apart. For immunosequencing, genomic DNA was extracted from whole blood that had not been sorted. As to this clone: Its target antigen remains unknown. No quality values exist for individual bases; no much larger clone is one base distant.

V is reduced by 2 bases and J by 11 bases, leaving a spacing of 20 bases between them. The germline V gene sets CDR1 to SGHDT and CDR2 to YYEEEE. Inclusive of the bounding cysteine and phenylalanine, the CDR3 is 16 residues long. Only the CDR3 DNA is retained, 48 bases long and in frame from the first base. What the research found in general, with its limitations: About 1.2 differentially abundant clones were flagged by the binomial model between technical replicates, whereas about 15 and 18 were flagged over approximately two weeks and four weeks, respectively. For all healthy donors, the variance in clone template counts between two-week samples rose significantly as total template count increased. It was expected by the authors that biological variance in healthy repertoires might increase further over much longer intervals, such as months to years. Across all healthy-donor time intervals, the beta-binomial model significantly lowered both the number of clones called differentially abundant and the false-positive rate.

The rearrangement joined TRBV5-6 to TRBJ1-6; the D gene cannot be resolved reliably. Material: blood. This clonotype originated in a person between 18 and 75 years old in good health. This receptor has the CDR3 CASSLTPHTSGAPLHF. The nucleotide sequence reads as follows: TGTGCCAGCAGCTTAACACCACACACAAGTGGTGCACCCCTCCACTTT.